Below are 9 T cell receptor beta chains sequenced from a single sample in a study of T cell responses to AZD1222 COVID-19 vaccine. Repertoires were generated with immunoSEQ multiplex PCR, while TCRdb's copy carries only in-frame clones and drops some. The sample includes 66,000 or so clones, roughly 84% of them seen just once. Sequenced material: peripheral blood, taken on day 0 of AZD1222 vaccination. Receptors originate from an adult in good health.

This chain joins TRBV19 and TRBJ1-2; the D gene is possibly TRBD1 (6 bases). The V gene lost 5 bases and the J gene lost 1 base, with 17 bases spanning the gap. The CDR3 has 16 amino acids. Germline V gene lookup returns CDR1 LNHDA and CDR2 SQIVND (reference sequence). In DNA, the CDR3 is TGTGCCAGTAGTGCAGCCGGGGACACCGTTAACTATGGCTACACCTTC. Translating gives CASSAAGDTVNYGYTF.

V gene TRBV7-9 combines with J gene TRBJ2-7; 8 nucleotides line up with TRBD2. Germline V gives CDR1 SEHNR, CDR2 FQNEAQ (reference sequence). V lost 5 bases and J lost 4; bases outside the gene matches: 7. The CDR3 spans 14 residues. For the CDR3, the DNA is TGTGCCAGCAGCCGTTCACTAGCGGAGTACGAGCAGTACTTC. Translation gives CASSRSLAEYEQYF.

The chain recombines TRBV28 with TRBJ2-2; TRBD2 aligns across 16 bases. The CDR3 runs 20 residues. Germline lookup yields CDR1 MDHEN and CDR2 SYDVKM. Germline trimming cut 5 bases from V and 3 bases from J; bases unmatched to any gene: 12. Written as DNA, the CDR3 is TGTGCCAGCAGTCACCCCGGGACTAGCGGGAGGGCCGGGGACACCGGGGAGCTGTTTTTT. Its translation is CASSHPGTSGRAGDTGELFF. Filled out from reference TRBV28 and TRBJ2-2, the complete variable domain reads DVKVTQSSRYLVKRTGEKVFLECVQDMDHENMFWYRQDPGLGLRLIYFSYDVKMKEKGDIPEGYSVSREKKERFSLILESASTNQTSMYLCASSHPGTSGRAGDTGELFFGEGSRLTVL.

The chain combines TRBV5-1 with TRBJ2-1, with 7 positions matching TRBD2. The CDR3 contains 16 residues. The V gene end was trimmed by 0 bases and the J gene end by 6 bases; junction bases not matched to a gene: 9. In germline, CDR1 is SGHRS, CDR2 YFSETQ. The CDR3 DNA sequence: TGCGCCAGCAGCTTGGAGTTGGGGGGGACTACCAATGAGCAGTTCTTC. It translates to CASSLELGGTTNEQFF.

The chain recombines TRBV28 with TRBJ1-2; the match to TRBD1 covers 8 bases. Germline V gene lookup returns CDR1 MDHEN and CDR2 SYDVKM. J gave up 8 bases and V 3 bases, and 11 bases lay outside the gene matches. This CDR3 has 15 residues. The CDR3 sequence is CASSFGQGGKKGYTF. CDR3 DNA: TGTGCCAGCAGTTTCGGACAGGGAGGAAAGAAAGGCTACACCTTC.

This rearrangement joins TRBV27 to TRBJ2-3; 8 nucleotides line up with TRBD2. Trimming removed 2 bases from V and 8 bases from J; junction bases left unmatched: 9. The CDR3 loop spans 15 amino acids. Germline-derived CDR1 and CDR2 are MNHEY and SMNVEV (reference sequence). CDR3 in DNA: TGTGCCAGCAGTTTAATACGGGGGGGCCCTGGTACGCAGTATTTT. Protein: CASSLIRGGPGTQYF.

The CDR3 sequence: CSASGTENYGYTF. The DNA for the CDR3 is TGCAGTGCTAGTGGGACGGAGAACTATGGCTACACCTTC. This chain links TRBV20-1 with TRBJ1-2, with D possibly being TRBD1 (5 bases). Germline V gene lookup returns CDR1 DFQATT and CDR2 SNEGSKA (reference sequence). The CDR3 runs to 13 residues. V was trimmed by 3 bases and J by 2 bases, leaving 10 bases between them.

This clone has only a few counts. This chain connects TRBV29-1 to TRBJ1-2; the D is unclear. Germline V CDR1 and CDR2: SQVTM, ANQGSEA. V was clipped by 1 base and J by 5 bases, with 8 bases between them. The CDR3 covers 12 residues. Here the CDR3 DNA reads TGCAGCGTTGAAGCCGGAACGTATGGCTACACCTTC. The encoded protein is CSVEAGTYGYTF.

The V and J genes are TRBV6-1 and TRBJ2-1; no reliable D call. V was cut by 1 base and J by 0 bases, with 13 bases left in between. The CDR3 totals 17 residues. Germline assignment: CDR1 MNHNS and CDR2 SASEGT. This CDR3 reads CASSEEGWQSSYNEQFF. The CDR3 region has the DNA TGTGCCAGCAGTGAAGAGGGCTGGCAGAGCTCCTACAATGAGCAGTTCTTC.